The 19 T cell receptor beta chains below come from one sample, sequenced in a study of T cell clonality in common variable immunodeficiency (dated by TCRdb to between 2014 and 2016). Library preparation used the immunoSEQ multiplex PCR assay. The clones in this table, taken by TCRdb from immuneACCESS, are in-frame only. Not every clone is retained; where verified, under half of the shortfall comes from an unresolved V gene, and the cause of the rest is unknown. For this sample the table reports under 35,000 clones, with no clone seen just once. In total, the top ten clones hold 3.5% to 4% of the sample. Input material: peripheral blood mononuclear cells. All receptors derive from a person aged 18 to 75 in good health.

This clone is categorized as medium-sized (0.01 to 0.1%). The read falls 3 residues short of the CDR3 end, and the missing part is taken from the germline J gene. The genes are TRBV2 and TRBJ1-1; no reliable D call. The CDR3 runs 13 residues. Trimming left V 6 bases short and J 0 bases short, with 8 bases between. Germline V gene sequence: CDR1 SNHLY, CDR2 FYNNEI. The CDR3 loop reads CASRVTVNTEAFF. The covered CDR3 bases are TGTGCCAGCAGGGTAACAGTGAACACTGAA.

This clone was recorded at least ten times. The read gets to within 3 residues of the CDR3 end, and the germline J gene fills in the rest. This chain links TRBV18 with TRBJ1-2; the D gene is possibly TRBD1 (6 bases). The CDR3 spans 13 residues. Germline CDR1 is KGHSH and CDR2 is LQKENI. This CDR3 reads CASSPPQGHGYTF. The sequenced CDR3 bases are TGTGCCAGCTCACCTCCCCAGGGGCACGGC.

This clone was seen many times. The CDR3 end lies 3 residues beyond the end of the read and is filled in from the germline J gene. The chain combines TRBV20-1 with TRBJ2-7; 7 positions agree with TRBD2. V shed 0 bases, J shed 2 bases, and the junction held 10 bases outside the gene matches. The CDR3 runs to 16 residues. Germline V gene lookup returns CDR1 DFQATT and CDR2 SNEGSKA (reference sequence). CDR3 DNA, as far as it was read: TGCAGTGCTAGAGACCCCTCGGCGGGGGATACCTACGAG. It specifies CSARDPSAGDTYE. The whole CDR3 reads CSARDPSAGDTYEQYF.

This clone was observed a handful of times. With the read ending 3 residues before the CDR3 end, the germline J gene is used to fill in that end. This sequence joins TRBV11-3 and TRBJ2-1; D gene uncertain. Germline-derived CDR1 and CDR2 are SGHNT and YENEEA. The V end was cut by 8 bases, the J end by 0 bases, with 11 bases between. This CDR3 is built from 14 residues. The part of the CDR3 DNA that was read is TGTGCCAGCGGCTACAGTAGCTCCTACAATGAG. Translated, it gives CASGYSSSYNE. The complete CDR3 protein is CASGYSSSYNEQFF.

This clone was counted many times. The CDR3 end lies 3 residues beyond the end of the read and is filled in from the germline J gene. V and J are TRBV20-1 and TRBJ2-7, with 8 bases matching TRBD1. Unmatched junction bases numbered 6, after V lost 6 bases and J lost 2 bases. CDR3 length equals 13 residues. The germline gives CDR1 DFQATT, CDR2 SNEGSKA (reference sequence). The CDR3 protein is CSAKHRGTYEQYF. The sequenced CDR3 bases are TGCAGTGCAAAACACAGGGGGACCTACGAG.

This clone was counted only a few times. Partial CDR3 DNA: TGTGCCAGCTCAAGGTCGGCGGGGGGAGAAAATGAC. Its translation is CASSRSAGGEND. The entire CDR3 is CASSRSAGGENDYTF. The rearrangement links TRBV18 to TRBJ1-2; tentatively, D is TRBD1 (5 bases). The read halts 3 residues ahead of the CDR3 end, with the missing end drawn from the germline J gene. The length of the CDR3 is 15 residues. Per germline, CDR1 KGHSH and CDR2 LQKENI. Together with reference TRBV18 and TRBJ1-2, the CDR3 gives the full variable domain: NAGVMQNPRHLVRRRGQEARLRCSPMKGHSHVYWYRQLPEEGLKFMVYLQKENIIDESGMPKERFSAEFPKEGPSILRIQQVVRGDSAAYFCASSRSAGGENDYTFGSGTRLTVV.

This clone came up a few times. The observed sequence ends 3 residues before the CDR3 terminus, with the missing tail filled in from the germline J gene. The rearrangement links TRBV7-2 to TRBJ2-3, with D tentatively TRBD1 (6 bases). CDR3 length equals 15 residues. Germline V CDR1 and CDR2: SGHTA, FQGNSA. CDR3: CASSPPGQRGETQYF. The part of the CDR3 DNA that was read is TGTGCCAGCAGTCCACCGGGACAACGGGGAGAGACG.

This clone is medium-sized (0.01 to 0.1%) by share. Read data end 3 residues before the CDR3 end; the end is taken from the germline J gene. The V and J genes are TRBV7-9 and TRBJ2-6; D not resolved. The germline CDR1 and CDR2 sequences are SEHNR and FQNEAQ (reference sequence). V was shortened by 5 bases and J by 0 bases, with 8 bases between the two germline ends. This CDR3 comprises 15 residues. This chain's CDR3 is CASSLRVSGANVLTF. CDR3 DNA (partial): TGTGCCAGCAGCCTTCGGGTCTCTGGGGCCAACGTC.

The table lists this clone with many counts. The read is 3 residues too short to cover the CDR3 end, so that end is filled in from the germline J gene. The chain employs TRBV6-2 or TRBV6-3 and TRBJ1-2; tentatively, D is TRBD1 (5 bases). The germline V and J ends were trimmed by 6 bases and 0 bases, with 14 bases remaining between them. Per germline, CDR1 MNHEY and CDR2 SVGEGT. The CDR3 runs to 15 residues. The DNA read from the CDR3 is TGTGCCAGCAGGCCTGGAGGGGCCGCTAACTATGGC. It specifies CASRPGGAANYG. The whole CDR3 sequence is CASRPGGAANYGYTF.

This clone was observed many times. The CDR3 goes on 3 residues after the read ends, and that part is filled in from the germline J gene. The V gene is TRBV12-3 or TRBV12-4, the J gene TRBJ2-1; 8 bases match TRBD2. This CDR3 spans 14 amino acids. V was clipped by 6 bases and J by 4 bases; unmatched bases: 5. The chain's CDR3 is CASRTLAGYNEQFF. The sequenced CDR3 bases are TGTGCCAGCAGGACCTTAGCGGGGTACAATGAG.

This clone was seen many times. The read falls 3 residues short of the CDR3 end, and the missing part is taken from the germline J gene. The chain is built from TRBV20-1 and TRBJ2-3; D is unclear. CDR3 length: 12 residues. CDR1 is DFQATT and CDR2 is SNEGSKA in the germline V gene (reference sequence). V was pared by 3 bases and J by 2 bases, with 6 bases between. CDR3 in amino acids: CSASLDTDTQYF. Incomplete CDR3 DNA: TGCAGTGCTAGCCTAGACACAGATACG.

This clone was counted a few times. The sequenced CDR3 bases are TGTGCCAGCAGTTGGGCGGGTGCTGAAAAG. Residues: CASSWAGAEK. The whole CDR3 protein is CASSWAGAEKLFF. V usage is TRBV7-9 and J usage is TRBJ2-2; a possible D gene is TRBD2 (5 bases). The observed sequence ends 3 residues before the CDR3 terminus, with the missing tail filled in from the germline J gene. Germline V gene sequence: CDR1 SEHNR, CDR2 FQNEAQ (reference sequence). The length of the CDR3 is 13 residues.

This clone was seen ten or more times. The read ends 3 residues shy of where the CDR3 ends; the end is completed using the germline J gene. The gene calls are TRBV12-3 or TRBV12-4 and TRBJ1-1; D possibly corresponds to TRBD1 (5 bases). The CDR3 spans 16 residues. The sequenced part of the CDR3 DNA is TGTGCCAGCAGTTTGTTCGGGCAGGGTGGGTTTGGGGAA. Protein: CASSLFGQGGFGE. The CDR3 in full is CASSLFGQGGFGEAFF.

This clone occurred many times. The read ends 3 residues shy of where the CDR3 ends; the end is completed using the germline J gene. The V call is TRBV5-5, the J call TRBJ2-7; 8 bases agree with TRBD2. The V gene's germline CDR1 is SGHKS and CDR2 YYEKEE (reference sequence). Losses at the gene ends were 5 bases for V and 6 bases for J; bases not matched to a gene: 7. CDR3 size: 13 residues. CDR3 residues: CASSPGGGLEQYF. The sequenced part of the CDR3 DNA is TGTGCCAGCAGTCCGGGGGGGGGACTCGAG.

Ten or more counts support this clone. The DNA read from the CDR3 is TGTGCCAGCAGTCCTACTCCCGGGAGCGGGTTAGAGACC. Translated: CASSPTPGSGLET. The full CDR3 protein is CASSPTPGSGLETQYF. The chain carries TRBV14 and TRBJ2-5; TRBD2 might be the D (6 bases). The sequence runs out 3 residues before the end of the CDR3; the remainder is reconstructed from the germline J gene. The CDR3 spans 16 residues. Germline V gives CDR1 SGHDN, CDR2 FVKESK. V shed 6 bases and J shed 4 bases, with 21 bases lying between them.

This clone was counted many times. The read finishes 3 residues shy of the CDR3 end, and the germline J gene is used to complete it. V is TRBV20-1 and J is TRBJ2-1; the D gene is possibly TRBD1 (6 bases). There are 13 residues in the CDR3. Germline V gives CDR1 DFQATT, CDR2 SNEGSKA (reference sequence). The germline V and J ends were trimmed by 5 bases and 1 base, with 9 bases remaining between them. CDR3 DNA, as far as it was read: TGCAGTGCTTGGACAGCGTCCTACAATGAG. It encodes CSAWTASYNE. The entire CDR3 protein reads CSAWTASYNEQFF.

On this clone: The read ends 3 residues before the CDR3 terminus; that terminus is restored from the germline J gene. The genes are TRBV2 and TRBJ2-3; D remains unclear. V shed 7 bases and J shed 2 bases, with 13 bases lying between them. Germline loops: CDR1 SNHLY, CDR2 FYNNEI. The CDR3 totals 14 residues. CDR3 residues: CASIFVGTTDTQYF. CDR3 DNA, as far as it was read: TGTGCCAGCATTTTTGTTGGCACCACAGATACG.

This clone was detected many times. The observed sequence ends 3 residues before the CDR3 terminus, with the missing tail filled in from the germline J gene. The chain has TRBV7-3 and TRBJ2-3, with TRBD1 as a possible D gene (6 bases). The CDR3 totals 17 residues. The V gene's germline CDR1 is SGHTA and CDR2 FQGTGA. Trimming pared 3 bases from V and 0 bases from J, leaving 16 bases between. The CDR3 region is CASSLVGAGLSTDTQYF. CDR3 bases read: TGTGCCAGCAGCTTGGTGGGGGCGGGTCTTAGCACAGATACG.

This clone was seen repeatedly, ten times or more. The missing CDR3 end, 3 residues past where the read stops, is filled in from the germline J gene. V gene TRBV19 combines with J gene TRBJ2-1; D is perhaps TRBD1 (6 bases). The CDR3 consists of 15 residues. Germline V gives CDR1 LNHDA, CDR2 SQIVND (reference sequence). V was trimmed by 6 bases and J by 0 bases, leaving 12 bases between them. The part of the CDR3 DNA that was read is TGTGCCAGTAGGCAGGGGACCAGCTCCTACAATGAG. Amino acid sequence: CASRQGTSSYNE. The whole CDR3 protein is CASRQGTSSYNEQFF. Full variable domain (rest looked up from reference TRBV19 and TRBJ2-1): DGGITQSPKYLFRKEGQNVTLSCEQNLNHDAMYWYRQDPGQGLRLIYYSQIVNDFQKGDIAEGYSVSREKKESFPLTVTSAQKNPTAFYLCASRQGTSSYNEQFFGPGTRLTVL.